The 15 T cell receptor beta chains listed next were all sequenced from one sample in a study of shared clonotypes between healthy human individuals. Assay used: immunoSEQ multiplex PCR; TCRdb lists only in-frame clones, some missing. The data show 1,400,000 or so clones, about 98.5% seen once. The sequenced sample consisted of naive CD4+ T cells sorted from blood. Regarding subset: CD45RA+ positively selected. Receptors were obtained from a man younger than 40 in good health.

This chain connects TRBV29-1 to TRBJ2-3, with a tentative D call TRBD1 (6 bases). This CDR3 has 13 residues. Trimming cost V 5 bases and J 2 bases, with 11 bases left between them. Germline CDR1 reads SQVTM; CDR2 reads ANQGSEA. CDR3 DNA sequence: TGCAGCGTTTGGACAGTTAACACAGATACGCAGTATTTT. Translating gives CSVWTVNTDTQYF.

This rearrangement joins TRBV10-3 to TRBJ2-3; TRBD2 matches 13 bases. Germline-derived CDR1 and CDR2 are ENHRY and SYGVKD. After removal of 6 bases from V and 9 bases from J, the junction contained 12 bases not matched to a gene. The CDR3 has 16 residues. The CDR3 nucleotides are TGTGCCATCAGCGGGACTAGCGGGGTTCTATCTCAAACGCAGTATTTT. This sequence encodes CAISGTSGVLSQTQYF.

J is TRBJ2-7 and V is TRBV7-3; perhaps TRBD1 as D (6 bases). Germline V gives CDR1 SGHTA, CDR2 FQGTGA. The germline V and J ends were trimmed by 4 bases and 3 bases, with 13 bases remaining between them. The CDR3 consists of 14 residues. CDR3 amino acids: CASSSGPGDYEQYF. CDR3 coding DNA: TGTGCCAGCAGCTCGGGGCCAGGGGACTACGAGCAGTACTTC.

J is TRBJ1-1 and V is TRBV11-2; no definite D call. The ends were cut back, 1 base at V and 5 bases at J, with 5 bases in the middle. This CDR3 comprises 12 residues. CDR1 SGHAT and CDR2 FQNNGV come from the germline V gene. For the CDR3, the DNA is TGTGCCAGCAGCTTAGTATCGACTGAAGCTTTCTTT. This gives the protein CASSLVSTEAFF.

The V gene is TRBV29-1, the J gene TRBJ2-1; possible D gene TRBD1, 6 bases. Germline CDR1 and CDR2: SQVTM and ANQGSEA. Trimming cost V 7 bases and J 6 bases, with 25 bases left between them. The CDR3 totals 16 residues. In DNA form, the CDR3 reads TGCAGCGCCGTCCCATTTGAACAGGGTCGGGGCAATGAGCAGTTCTTC. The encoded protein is CSAVPFEQGRGNEQFF.

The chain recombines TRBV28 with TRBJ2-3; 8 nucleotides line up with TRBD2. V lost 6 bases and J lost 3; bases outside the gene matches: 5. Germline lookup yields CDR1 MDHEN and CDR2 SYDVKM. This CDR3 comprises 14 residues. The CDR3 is CASSYSGSTDTQYF. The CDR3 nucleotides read TGTGCCAGCAGCTACAGCGGGAGTACAGATACGCAGTATTTT.

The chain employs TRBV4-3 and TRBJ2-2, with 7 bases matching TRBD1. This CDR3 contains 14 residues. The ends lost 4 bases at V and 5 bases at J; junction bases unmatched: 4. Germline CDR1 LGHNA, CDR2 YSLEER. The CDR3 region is CASSPKTGTGELFF. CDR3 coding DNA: TGCGCCAGCAGCCCAAAGACAGGGACCGGGGAGCTGTTTTTT.

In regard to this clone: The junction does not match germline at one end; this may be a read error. The CDR3: CASCERTSQEGANVLTF. Written as DNA, the CDR3 is TGTGCCAGCTGTGAAAGGACTAGCCAGGAAGGGGCCAACGTCCTGACTTTC. V and J are TRBV2 and TRBJ2-6, with 8 bases lining up with TRBD2. The V gene's germline CDR1 is SNHLY and CDR2 FYNNEI. The CDR3 contains 17 residues.

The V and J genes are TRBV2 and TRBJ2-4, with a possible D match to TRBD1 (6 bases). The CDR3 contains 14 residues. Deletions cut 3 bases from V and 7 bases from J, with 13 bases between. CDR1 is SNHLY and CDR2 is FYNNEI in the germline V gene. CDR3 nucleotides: TGTGCCAGCAGTGATCGGGACACGGTCAACATTCAGTACTTC. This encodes CASSDRDTVNIQYF.

The CDR3 coding sequence is TGTGCCAGCAGCTTAGCTCGGCAGTATGAAGCTTTCTTT. Its protein product is CASSLARQYEAFF. The V gene is TRBV7-2, the J gene TRBJ1-1; D unresolved. The CDR3 is made up of 13 amino acids. In germline, CDR1 is SGHTA, CDR2 FQGNSA. V shed 0 bases and J shed 7 bases, with 9 bases lying between them.

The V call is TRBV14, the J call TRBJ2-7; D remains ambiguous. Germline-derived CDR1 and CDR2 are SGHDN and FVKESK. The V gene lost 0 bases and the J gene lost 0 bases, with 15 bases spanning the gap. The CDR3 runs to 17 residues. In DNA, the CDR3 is TGTGCCAGCAGCCAAGAAATGGGGTACAGAGACTCCTACGAGCAGTACTTC. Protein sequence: CASSQEMGYRDSYEQYF.

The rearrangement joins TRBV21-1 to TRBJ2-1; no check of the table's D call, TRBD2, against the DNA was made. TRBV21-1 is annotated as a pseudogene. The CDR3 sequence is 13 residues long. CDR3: CASSGGTDNEQFF. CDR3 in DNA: TGTGCCAGCAGCGGAGGCACTGACAATGAGCAGTTCTTC.

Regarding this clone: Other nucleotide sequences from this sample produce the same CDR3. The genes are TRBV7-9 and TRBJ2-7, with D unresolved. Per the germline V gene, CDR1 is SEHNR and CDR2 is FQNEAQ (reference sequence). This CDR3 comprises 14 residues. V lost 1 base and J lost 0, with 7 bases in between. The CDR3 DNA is TGTGCCAGCAGCTTAGGGCAGTACTCCTACGAGCAGTACTTC. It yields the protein CASSLGQYSYEQYF.

As DNA, the CDR3 is TGTGCCAGCAGCCGGGACAGGGTGGTCTACGAGCAGTACTTC. Protein: CASSRDRVVYEQYF. V gene TRBV7-2 combines with J gene TRBJ2-7; 9 bases match TRBD1. The CDR3 contains 14 residues. The V gene's germline CDR1 is SGHTA and CDR2 FQGNSA. V gave up 5 bases and J gave up 3 bases; unmatched junction bases: 5.

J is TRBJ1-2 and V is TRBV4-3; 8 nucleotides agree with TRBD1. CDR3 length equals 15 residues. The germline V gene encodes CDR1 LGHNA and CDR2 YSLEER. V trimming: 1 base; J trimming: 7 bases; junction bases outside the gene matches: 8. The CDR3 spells CASSQADRGGGGYTF. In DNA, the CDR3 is TGCGCCAGCAGCCAAGCCGACAGGGGAGGGGGTGGCTACACCTTC.